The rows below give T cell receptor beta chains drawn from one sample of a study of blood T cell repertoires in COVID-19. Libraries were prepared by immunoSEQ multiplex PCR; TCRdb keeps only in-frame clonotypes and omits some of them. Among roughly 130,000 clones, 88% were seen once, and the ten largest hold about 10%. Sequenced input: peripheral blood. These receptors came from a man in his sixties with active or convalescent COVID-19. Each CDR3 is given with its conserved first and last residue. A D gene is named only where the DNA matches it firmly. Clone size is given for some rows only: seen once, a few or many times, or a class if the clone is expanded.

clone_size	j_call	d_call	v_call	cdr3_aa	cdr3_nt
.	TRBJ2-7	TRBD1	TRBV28	CASSSTGGKAYEQYF	TGTGCCAGCAGTTCGACAGGGGGGAAGGCTTACGAGCAGTACTTC
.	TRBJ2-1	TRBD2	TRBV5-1	CASSLMPSGRGNEQFF	TGCGCCAGCAGCTTGATGCCTAGCGGGAGGGGAAATGAGCAGTTCTTC
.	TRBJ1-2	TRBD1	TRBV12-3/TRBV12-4	CASSTTGTYGYTF	TGTGCCAGCAGTACGACAGGGACTTACGGCTACACCTTC
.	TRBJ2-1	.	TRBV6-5	CASSPSSGGEQFF	TGTGCCAGCAGTCCCTCCTCAGGGGGGGAGCAGTTCTTC
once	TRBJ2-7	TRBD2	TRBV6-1	CASSEALAGAGYEQYF	TGTGCCAGCAGTGAAGCGCTAGCGGGAGCTGGGTACGAGCAGTACTTC
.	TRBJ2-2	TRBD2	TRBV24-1	CATSLAGGNLGELFF	TGTGCCACCAGTCTAGCGGGAGGGAATCTCGGGGAGCTGTTTTTT
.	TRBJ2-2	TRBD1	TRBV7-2	CASSLAGGMYTGELFF	TGTGCCAGCAGCTTGGCAGGGGGCATGTACACCGGGGAGCTGTTTTTT
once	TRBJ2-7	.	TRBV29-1	CSVEDQRAGSEQYF	TGCAGCGTTGAAGATCAGAGAGCAGGTAGCGAGCAGTACTTC
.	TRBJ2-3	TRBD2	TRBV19	CASSTLAGGPLDTQYF	TGTGCCAGTAGTACCCTAGCGGGAGGGCCTTTAGATACGCAGTATTTT
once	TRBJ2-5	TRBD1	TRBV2	CASSRRGQTGGGGETQYF	TGTGCCAGCAGTCGAAGAGGGCAGACAGGGGGCGGAGGAGAGACCCAGTACTTC
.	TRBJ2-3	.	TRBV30	CAWSVQAPGRDTQYF	TGTGCCTGGAGTGTACAGGCCCCAGGGCGAGATACGCAGTATTTT
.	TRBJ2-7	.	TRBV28	CASSTPYRGYEQYF	TGTGCCAGCAGCACTCCTTACCGTGGCTACGAGCAGTACTTC
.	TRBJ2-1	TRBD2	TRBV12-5	CASAPPSGSFNEQFF	TGTGCTAGTGCCCCTCCTAGCGGGAGTTTTAATGAGCAGTTCTTC